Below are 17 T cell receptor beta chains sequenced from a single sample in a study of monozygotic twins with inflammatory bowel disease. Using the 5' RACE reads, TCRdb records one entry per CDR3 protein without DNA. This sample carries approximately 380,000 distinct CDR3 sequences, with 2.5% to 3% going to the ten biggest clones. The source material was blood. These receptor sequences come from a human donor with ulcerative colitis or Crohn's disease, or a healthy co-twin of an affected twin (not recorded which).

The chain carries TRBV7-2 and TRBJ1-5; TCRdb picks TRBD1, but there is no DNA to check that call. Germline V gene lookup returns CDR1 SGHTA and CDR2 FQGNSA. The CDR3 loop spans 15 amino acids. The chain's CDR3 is CASSSQPHSNQPQHF.

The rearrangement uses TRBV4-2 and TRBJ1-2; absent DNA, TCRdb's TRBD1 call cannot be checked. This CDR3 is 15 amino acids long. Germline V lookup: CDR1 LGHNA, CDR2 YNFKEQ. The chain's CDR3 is CASSQDRGRIYGYTF.

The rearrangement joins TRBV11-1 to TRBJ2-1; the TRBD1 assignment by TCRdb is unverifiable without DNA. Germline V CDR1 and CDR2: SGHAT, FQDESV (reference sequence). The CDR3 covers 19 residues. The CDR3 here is CASSLELTGVYNSYNEQFF.

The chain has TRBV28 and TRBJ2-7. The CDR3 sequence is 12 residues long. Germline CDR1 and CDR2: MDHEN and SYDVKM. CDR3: CASRLVADEQYF.

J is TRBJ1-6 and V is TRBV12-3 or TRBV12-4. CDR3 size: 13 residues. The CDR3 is CASSARTGSPLHF.

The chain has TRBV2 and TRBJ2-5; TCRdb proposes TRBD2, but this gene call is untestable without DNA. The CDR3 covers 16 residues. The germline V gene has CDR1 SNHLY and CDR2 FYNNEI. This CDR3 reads CASRTLAGAFQETQYF.

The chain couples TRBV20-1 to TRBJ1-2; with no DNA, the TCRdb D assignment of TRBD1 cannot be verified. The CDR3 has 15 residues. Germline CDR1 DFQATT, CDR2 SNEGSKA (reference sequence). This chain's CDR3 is CSARVRGVPNYGYTF.

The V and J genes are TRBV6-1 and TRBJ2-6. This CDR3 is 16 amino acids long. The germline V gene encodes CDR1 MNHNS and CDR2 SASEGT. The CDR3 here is CASMKGFSSGANVLTF.

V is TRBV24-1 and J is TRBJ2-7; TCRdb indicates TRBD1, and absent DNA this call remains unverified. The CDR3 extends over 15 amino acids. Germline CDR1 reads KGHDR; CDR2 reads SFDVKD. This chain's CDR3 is CATSDRGHYSYEQYF.

This chain's CDR3 is CASSLARGPNTEAFF. The genes are TRBV7-6 and TRBJ1-1. The CDR3 covers 15 residues. CDR1 is SGHVS, CDR2 FNYEAQ, per germline.

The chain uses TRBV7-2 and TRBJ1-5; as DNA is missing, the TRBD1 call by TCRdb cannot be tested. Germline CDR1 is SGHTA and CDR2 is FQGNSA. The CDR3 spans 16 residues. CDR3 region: CASSLGTSYSNQPQHF.

The chain's CDR3 is CASSLDITSTDTQYF. This chain uses TRBV12-3 or TRBV12-4 with TRBJ2-3; with no DNA, the TCRdb D assignment of TRBD1 cannot be verified. The CDR3 spans 15 residues.

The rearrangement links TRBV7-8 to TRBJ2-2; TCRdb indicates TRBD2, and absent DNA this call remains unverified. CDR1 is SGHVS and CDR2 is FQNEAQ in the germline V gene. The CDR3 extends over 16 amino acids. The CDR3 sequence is CASSPREGTNTGELFF.

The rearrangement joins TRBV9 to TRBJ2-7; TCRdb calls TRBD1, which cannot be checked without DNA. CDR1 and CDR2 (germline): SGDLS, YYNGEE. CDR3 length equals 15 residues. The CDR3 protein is CASSVAGTGIYEQYF. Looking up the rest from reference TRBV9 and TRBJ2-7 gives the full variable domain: DSGVTQTPKHLITATGQRVTLRCSPRSGDLSVYWYQQSLDQGLQFLIQYYNGEERAKGNILERFSAQQFPDLHSELNLSSLELGDSALYFCASSVAGTGIYEQYFGPGTRLTVT.

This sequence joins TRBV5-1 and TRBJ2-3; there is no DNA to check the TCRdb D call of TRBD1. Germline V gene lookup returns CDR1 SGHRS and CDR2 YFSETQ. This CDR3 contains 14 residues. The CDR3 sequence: CASSHRGIPDTQYF. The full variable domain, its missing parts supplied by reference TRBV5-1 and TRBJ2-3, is KAGVTQTPRYLIKTRGQQVTLSCSPISGHRSVSWYQQTPGQGLQFLFEYFSETQRNKGNFPGRFSGRQFSNSRSEMNVSTLELGDSALYLCASSHRGIPDTQYFGPGTRLTVL.

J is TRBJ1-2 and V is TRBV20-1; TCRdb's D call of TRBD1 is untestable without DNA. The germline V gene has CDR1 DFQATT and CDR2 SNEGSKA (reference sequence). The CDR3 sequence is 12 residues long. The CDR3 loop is CSAHSGGMSYTF.

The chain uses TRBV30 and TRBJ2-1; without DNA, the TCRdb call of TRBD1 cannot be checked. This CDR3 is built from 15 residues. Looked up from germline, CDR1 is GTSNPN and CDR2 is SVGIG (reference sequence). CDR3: CAWSQSGASYNEQFF.